Included here is one TCR beta chain sequence, with context. Its antigen remains unidentified. PCR primers comprised 60 Vbeta and 13 Jbeta primers. Only in-frame clones appear in the TCRdb table, and some are missing; sequencing was by immunoSEQ multiplex PCR. Here the sample spans 150,000 to 200,000 clones, 65% to 85% being singletons. This entry comes from a study of cytomegalovirus exposure and HLA in healthy donors. Regarding the study as a whole: Later on, a genetic analysis was performed. It linked a missense variant in DCLRE1C with V- and J-gene trimming of TCR beta. Being productive about 87% or about 30% of the time was typical of most TCR beta V segments in an earlier analysis. Presence/absence analyses rested on an assumption that sequencing depth was roughly uniform across donors. Later analysis showed most CMV-associated TCR beta chains appearing HLA-restricted.

Per the germline V gene, CDR1 is SEHNR and CDR2 is FQNEAQ (reference sequence). J gave up 3 bases and V 5 bases, and 6 bases lay outside the gene matches. This CDR3 contains 14 residues. Sequences were obtained from PBMCs. The chain employs TRBV7-9 and TRBJ2-7, with 8 bases identical to TRBD1. The receptor was derived from a man between 60 and 75 years old in good health and CMV-seronegative. Written as DNA, the CDR3 is TGTGCCAGCAGCCCGATGACAGGGGACTACGAGCAGTACTTC. This translates into CASSPMTGDYEQYF.